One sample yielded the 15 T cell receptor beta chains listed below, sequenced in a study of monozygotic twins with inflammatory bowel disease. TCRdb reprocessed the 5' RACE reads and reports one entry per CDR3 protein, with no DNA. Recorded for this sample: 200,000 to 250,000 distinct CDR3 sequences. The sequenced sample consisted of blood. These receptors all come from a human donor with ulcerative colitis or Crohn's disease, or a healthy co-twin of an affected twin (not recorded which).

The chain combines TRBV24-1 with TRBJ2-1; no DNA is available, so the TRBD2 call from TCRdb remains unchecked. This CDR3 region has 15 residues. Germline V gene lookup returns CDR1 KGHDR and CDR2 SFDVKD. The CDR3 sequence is CATSDPRGAGNEQFF.

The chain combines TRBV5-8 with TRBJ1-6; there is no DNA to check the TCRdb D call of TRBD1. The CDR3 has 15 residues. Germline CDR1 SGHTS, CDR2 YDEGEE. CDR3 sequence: CASSLGQVYNSPLHF.

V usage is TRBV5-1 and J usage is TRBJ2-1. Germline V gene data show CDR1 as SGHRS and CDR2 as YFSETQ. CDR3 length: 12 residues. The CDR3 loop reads CASSSNRDEQFF.

The chain's CDR3 is CSAREGGHTEAFF. The V and J genes are TRBV20-1 and TRBJ1-1; TCRdb selects TRBD1, and the lack of DNA leaves this call unchecked. Germline loops: CDR1 DFQATT, CDR2 SNEGSKA (reference sequence). This CDR3 region has 13 residues.

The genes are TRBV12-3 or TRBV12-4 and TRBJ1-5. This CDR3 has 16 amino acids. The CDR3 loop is CASRATGGPRNQPQHF.

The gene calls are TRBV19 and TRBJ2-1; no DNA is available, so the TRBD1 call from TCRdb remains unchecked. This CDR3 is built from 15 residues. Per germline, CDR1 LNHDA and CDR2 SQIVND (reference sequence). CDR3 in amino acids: CACSPGDSSYNEQFF.

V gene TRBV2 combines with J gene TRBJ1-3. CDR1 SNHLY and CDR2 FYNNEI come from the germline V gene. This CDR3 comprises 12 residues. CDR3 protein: CASSERGNTIYF.

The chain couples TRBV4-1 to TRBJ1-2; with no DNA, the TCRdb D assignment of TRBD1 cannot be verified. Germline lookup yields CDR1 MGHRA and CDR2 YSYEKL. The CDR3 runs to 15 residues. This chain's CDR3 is CASSQVSTGTYGYTF.

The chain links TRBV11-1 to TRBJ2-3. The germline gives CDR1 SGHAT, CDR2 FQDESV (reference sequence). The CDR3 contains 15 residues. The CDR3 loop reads CASSLNLASADTQYF.

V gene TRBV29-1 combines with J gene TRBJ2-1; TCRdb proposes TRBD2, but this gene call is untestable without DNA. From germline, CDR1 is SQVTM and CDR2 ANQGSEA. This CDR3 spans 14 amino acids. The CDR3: CSVLRLAGDNEQFF.

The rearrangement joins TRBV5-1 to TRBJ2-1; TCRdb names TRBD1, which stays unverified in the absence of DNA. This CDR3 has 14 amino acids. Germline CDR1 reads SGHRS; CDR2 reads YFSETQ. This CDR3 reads CASCSQGGYNEQFF.

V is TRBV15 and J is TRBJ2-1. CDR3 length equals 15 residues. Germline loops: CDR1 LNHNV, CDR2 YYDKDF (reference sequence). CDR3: CATSRDLKIYNEQFF.

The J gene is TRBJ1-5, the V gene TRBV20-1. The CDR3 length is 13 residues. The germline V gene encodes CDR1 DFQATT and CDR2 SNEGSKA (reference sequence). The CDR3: CSALIEYNQPQHF.

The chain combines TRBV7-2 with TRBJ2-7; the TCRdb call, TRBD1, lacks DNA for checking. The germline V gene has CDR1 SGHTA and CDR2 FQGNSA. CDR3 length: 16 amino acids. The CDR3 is CASSLQTGAVTYEQYF.

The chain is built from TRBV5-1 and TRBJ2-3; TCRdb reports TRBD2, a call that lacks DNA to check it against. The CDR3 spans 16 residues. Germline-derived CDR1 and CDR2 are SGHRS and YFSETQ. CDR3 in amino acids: CASSWKGLAVMDTQYF.